Listed here are 5 T cell receptor beta chains from one sample, sequenced in a study of OX40 agonist ivuxolimab in advanced cancers. The library was prepared using the immunoSEQ multiplex PCR assay. TCRdb re-hosts the immuneACCESS table, in-frame sequences only. Its copies lack some clones; in the studies checked, an unresolved V gene accounts for under half of them, and the cause for the rest is not known. The sample table shows about 35,000 clones, and 65% to 85% are seen once. The biggest ten clones account for more than 20% of the sample. The source material was CD4+ or CD8+ T cells sorted from blood, sampled in a trial of the OX40 agonist ivuxolimab. The origin of the receptors is an adult with an advanced solid tumor such as melanoma, head and neck, liver or kidney cancer.

The genes are TRBV9 and TRBJ1-1; TRBD1 might be the D (5 bases). Trimming removed 4 bases at V and 4 bases at J, with 14 bases between. Germline assignment: CDR1 SGDLS and CDR2 YYNGEE. This CDR3 has 14 amino acids. CDR3 in amino acids: CASSPPGGSTEAFF. Here the CDR3 DNA reads TGTGCCAGCAGCCCCCCCGGGGGGAGCACTGAAGCTTTCTTT.

V gene TRBV7-6 combines with J gene TRBJ1-5, with a tentative D call TRBD1 (5 bases). Trimming removed 1 base from V and 9 bases from J, with 10 bases in between. The germline V gene encodes CDR1 SGHVS and CDR2 FNYEAQ. This CDR3 has 13 residues. The CDR3: CASSLEGNRPQHF. The DNA for the CDR3 is TGTGCCAGCAGCTTAGAGGGGAACCGGCCCCAGCATTTT.

This rearrangement joins TRBV7-3 to TRBJ2-3; 14 bases fit TRBD2. Germline loops: CDR1 SGHTA, CDR2 FQGTGA. The CDR3 has 18 residues. The J segment lost 2 bases and the V segment lost 5 bases, leaving 9 bases of the junction unmatched. The CDR3 bases are TGTGCCAGCAGCCCTAGGGGACTAGCGGGGGCCCTCACAGATACGCAGTATTTT. Translating it yields CASSPRGLAGALTDTQYF.

V usage is TRBV19 and J usage is TRBJ1-1; D unclear. The CDR3 has 12 amino acids. The germline V gene has CDR1 LNHDA and CDR2 SQIVND (reference sequence). The V end was cut by 1 base, the J end by 4 bases, with 4 bases between. In DNA form, the CDR3 reads TGTGCCAGTAGTATAGGGGTCACTGAAGCTTTCTTT. Translating gives CASSIGVTEAFF.

The chain carries TRBV6-1 and TRBJ2-4; D unclear. This CDR3 has 11 amino acids. Deletions cut 5 bases from V and 7 bases from J, with 6 bases between. CDR1 is MNHNS, CDR2 SASEGT, per germline. CDR3 protein: CASSSGNIQYF. CDR3 DNA: TGTGCCAGCAGTTCTGGGAACATTCAGTACTTC.